A single sample is the source of the 15 T cell receptor beta chains below, sequenced in a study of CD8 T cells in Susac syndrome. After extraction with the RNeasy kit, about 0.45 to 1 ug of the RNA was reverse transcribed using random hexamers. TCRdb re-called the immunoSEQ multiplex PCR reads through MiXCR, storing one row per CDR3 protein. The table has roughly 160,000 distinct CDR3 sequences, just under 95% seen once. Source material: CD4+ T cells from PBMCs. These receptors were collected from a human donor in good health.

The gene calls are TRBV4-3 and TRBJ2-3; D unresolved. The CDR3 has 15 residues. The germline V gene has CDR1 LGHNA and CDR2 YSLEER. The V end lost 0 bases, the J end lost 6 bases, and 13 bases lay between the germline ends. The CDR3 loop is CASSQEDGSVDTQYF. CDR3 sequence (DNA): TGCGCCAGCAGCCAAGAGGACGGTTCGGTGGATACGCAGTATTTT.

The V call is TRBV12-3 or TRBV12-4, the J call TRBJ2-3, with a tentative D call TRBD2 (6 bases). V dropped 2 bases and J dropped 2 bases, with 17 bases sitting between them. The CDR3 consists of 17 residues. CDR3 in amino acids: CASSLSVGGTSTDTQYF. CDR3 coding DNA: TGTGCCAGCAGTTTATCGGTTGGGGGGACCTCCACAGATACGCAGTATTTT.

The rearrangement uses TRBV27 and TRBJ2-1; 8 nucleotides match TRBD1. V dropped 7 bases and J dropped 5; count of bases not matched to a gene: 10. This CDR3 is 15 amino acids long. CDR1 and CDR2 (germline): MNHEY, SMNVEV (reference sequence). The CDR3 DNA follows: TGTGCCAGCAAGAGGGTGACGGACAGGGACAATGAGCAGTTCTTC. Encoded protein: CASKRVTDRDNEQFF.

The chain's CDR3 is CASWAGTGFVSYTF. The DNA for the CDR3 is TGTGCCAGTTGGGCCGGGACAGGATTCGTGAGCTACACCTTC. The genes are TRBV19 and TRBJ1-2; 8 bases agree with TRBD1. Germline V gene lookup returns CDR1 LNHDA and CDR2 SQIVND (reference sequence). Trimming took 8 bases from V and 9 from J; bases not matched to a gene: 14. There are 14 residues in the CDR3.

The gene calls are TRBV27 and TRBJ2-3; 12 bases agree with TRBD2. The J segment lost 5 bases and the V segment lost 2 bases, leaving 2 bases of the junction unmatched. Germline V CDR1 and CDR2: MNHEY, SMNVEV (reference sequence). The CDR3 sequence is 15 residues long. Here the CDR3 DNA reads TGTGCCAGCAGTTTAACACTAGCGGGGGGAGATACGCAGTATTTT. Protein sequence: CASSLTLAGGDTQYF.

The CDR3 loop is CSAEATGGYEQYF. Here the CDR3 DNA reads TGCAGCGCTGAGGCGACAGGGGGCTACGAGCAGTACTTC. This rearrangement joins TRBV29-1 to TRBJ2-7, with 9 bases aligning to TRBD1. Germline assignment: CDR1 SQVTM and CDR2 ANQGSEA. This CDR3 is built from 13 residues. The V and J ends lost 7 bases and 3 bases, in that order; junction bases with no gene match: 7.

This CDR3 reads CASSESGNTEAFF. In nucleotides, the CDR3 is TGTGCCAGCAGTGAATCAGGGAACACTGAAGCTTTCTTT. The J gene is TRBJ1-1, the V gene TRBV2, with D uncertain. The V end was cut by 2 bases, the J end by 1 base, with 5 bases between. There are 13 residues in the CDR3. The germline V gene has CDR1 SNHLY and CDR2 FYNNEI.

This rearrangement joins TRBV4-3 to TRBJ2-3; weak D call: TRBD2 (5 bases). CDR3 length: 14 residues. V lost 0 bases and J 6 bases, leaving 10 bases between the germline ends. Per the germline V gene, CDR1 is LGHNA and CDR2 is YSLEER. The CDR3 DNA reads as TGCGCCAGCAGCCAAGACAGTCGGGATGATACGCAGTATTTT. Protein product: CASSQDSRDDTQYF.

This sequence joins TRBV29-1 and TRBJ2-7; D is ambiguous. Trimming took off 3 bases at V and 0 bases at J, with 6 bases between the two ends. This CDR3 has 12 amino acids. CDR1 and CDR2 from the germline V gene are SQVTM and ANQGSEA. CDR3: CSVDVNSYEQYF. The CDR3 DNA follows: TGCAGCGTTGACGTCAACTCCTACGAGCAGTACTTC.

The rearrangement joins TRBV15 to TRBJ2-2, with unresolved D. Germline loops: CDR1 LNHNV, CDR2 YYDKDF (reference sequence). CDR3 length equals 16 residues. Trimming took 2 bases from V and 0 from J, leaving 10 bases between them. CDR3: CATSRKGLTNTGELFF. The CDR3, as DNA: TGTGCCACCAGCAGAAAAGGGCTAACGAACACCGGGGAGCTGTTTTTT.

CDR3 sequence reads: CASSLQGLGTEAFF. The DNA for the CDR3 is TGTGCCAGCAGCTTGCAGGGGTTGGGGACTGAAGCTTTCTTT. V is TRBV7-9 and J is TRBJ1-1; the D gene is possibly TRBD1 (6 bases). CDR1 is SEHNR, CDR2 FQNEAQ, per germline (reference sequence). V was shortened by 3 bases and J by 5 bases, with 13 bases between the two germline ends. The CDR3 is 14 residues long.

This clonotype came up once. The chain joins TRBV18 to TRBJ1-2; D possibly corresponds to TRBD1 (5 bases). This CDR3 contains 14 residues. V lost 4 bases, J lost 4 bases, and 13 bases lay in between. Germline V lookup: CDR1 KGHSH, CDR2 LQKENI. CDR3 coding DNA: TGTGCCAGCTCACGTGGGGGACCTCTCTATGGCTACACCTTC. This translates into CASSRGGPLYGYTF.

This rearrangement joins TRBV12-3 or TRBV12-4 to TRBJ1-5; D uncertain. Trimming took off 4 bases at V and 11 bases at J, with 21 bases between the two ends. The CDR3 has 15 amino acids. CDR3 DNA: TGTGCCAGCAGTTCATCCCCCCGAGGTAGGGAGGCCCAGCATTTT. This translates into CASSSSPRGREAQHF.

The J gene is TRBJ2-5, the V gene TRBV7-9, with D possibly being TRBD1 (6 bases). Trimming removed 6 bases from V and 1 base from J, with 15 bases in between. The CDR3 is 15 residues long. The germline CDR1 and CDR2 sequences are SEHNR and FQNEAQ (reference sequence). The CDR3 nucleotides are TGTGCCAGCAGTCTTACCCCGACAGGCCAAGAGACCCAGTACTTC. It encodes CASSLTPTGQETQYF.

The genes are TRBV20-1 and TRBJ2-7; D perhaps matches TRBD2 (5 bases). In germline, CDR1 is DFQATT, CDR2 SNEGSKA (reference sequence). The CDR3 is 13 residues long. V was clipped by 5 bases and J by 5 bases, with 16 bases between them. The CDR3 coding sequence is TGCAGTGCTGTTAACGGGGTAGAAGACGAGCAGTACTTC. Translation gives CSAVNGVEDEQYF.